Listed below are T cell receptor beta chains from one sample, sequenced in a study of Ad26.COV2.S vaccination and SARS-CoV-2 variants. The method was immunoSEQ multiplex PCR; TCRdb's version includes in-frame clones alone and lacks a portion of them. The top ten clones hold around 3.6% of a sample with roughly 320,000 clones, roughly 84% of them seen once. The sequenced sample was peripheral blood, obtained in a trial of Ad26.COV2.S vaccine versus placebo. The receptors were sampled from a person aged 18-60 years who received the Ad26.COV2.S COVID-19 vaccine or a placebo. Each CDR3 is given with its conserved first and last residue. Fields, in order: CDR3 protein, CDR3 DNA, D gene, clone size, J gene, CDR3 length, V gene. D genes are given only for firm matches. Size tells how often a clone was seen (once, few, many) or the class of an expanded clone, and some rows leave it out.

CDR3 protein: CATSGDTDTQYF; CDR3 DNA: TGTGCCACCAGCGGCGACACAGATACGCAGTATTTT; D gene: NA; clone size: once; J gene: TRBJ2-3; CDR3 length: 12; V gene: TRBV24-1
CDR3 protein: CASSQVAGASGGELFF; CDR3 DNA: TGTGCCAGCAGCCAAGTAGCGGGGGCCTCGGGCGGGGAGCTGTTTTTT; D gene: TRBD2; clone size: NA; J gene: TRBJ2-2; CDR3 length: 16; V gene: TRBV3-1/TRBV3-2
CDR3 protein: CSVGPTGDGYTF; CDR3 DNA: TGCAGCGTTGGCCCGACAGGGGATGGCTACACCTTC; D gene: TRBD1; clone size: NA; J gene: TRBJ1-2; CDR3 length: 12; V gene: TRBV29-1
CDR3 protein: CASSVRQGGYTF; CDR3 DNA: TGTGCCAGCAGCGTTCGACAGGGCGGCTACACCTTC; D gene: TRBD1; clone size: NA; J gene: TRBJ1-2; CDR3 length: 12; V gene: TRBV3-1/TRBV3-2
CDR3 protein: CASSLSRDRGTDTQYF; CDR3 DNA: TGTGCCAGCAGCTTATCCCGGGACAGGGGGACAGATACGCAGTATTTT; D gene: TRBD1; clone size: NA; J gene: TRBJ2-3; CDR3 length: 16; V gene: TRBV7-3
CDR3 protein: CASNLAGGPPDTQYF; CDR3 DNA: TGTGCCAGCAACCTAGCGGGGGGACCCCCGGATACGCAGTATTTT; D gene: TRBD2; clone size: NA; J gene: TRBJ2-3; CDR3 length: 15; V gene: TRBV6-5
CDR3 protein: CASSQGPDREVYGYTF; CDR3 DNA: TGCGCCAGCAGCCAAGGCCCCGACAGGGAAGTCTATGGCTACACCTTC; D gene: TRBD1; clone size: once; J gene: TRBJ1-2; CDR3 length: 16; V gene: TRBV4-1
CDR3 protein: CASSLNGGATDTQYF; CDR3 DNA: TGCGCCAGCAGCTTGAACGGGGGGGCCACAGATACGCAGTATTTT; D gene: TRBD2; clone size: once; J gene: TRBJ2-3; CDR3 length: 15; V gene: TRBV5-1
CDR3 protein: CASSESPEGDEQYF; CDR3 DNA: TGTGCCAGCAGTGAAAGCCCAGAGGGAGACGAGCAGTACTTC; D gene: NA; clone size: once; J gene: TRBJ2-7; CDR3 length: 14; V gene: TRBV6-1
CDR3 protein: CASSSPRGDTQYF; CDR3 DNA: TGTGCCAGCAGCTCCCCGCGAGGGGATACGCAGTATTTT; D gene: NA; clone size: NA; J gene: TRBJ2-3; CDR3 length: 13; V gene: TRBV7-9
CDR3 protein: CASSLGTGGTQPQHF; CDR3 DNA: TGTGCCAGCAGCTTAGGGACAGGGGGCACTCAGCCCCAGCATTTT; D gene: TRBD1; clone size: few; J gene: TRBJ1-5; CDR3 length: 15; V gene: TRBV13
CDR3 protein: CSARGQFF; CDR3 DNA: TGCAGTGCTAGGGGGCAGTTCTTC; D gene: NA; clone size: NA; J gene: TRBJ2-1; CDR3 length: 8; V gene: TRBV20-1
CDR3 protein: CASSLVSGARTEAFF; CDR3 DNA: TGTGCCAGCAGCTTAGTTTCGGGGGCGCGAACTGAAGCTTTCTTT; D gene: NA; clone size: NA; J gene: TRBJ1-1; CDR3 length: 15; V gene: TRBV7-2
CDR3 protein: CASSLDRVREKLFF; CDR3 DNA: TGTGCCAGCAGTTTAGACAGGGTTAGAGAAAAACTGTTTTTT; D gene: TRBD1; clone size: NA; J gene: TRBJ1-4; CDR3 length: 14; V gene: TRBV27
CDR3 protein: CASSPLPTSGSSYEQYF; CDR3 DNA: TGTGCCAGCAGCCCCCTCCCGACTAGCGGGAGCTCCTACGAGCAGTACTTC; D gene: TRBD2; clone size: NA; J gene: TRBJ2-7; CDR3 length: 17; V gene: TRBV7-6
CDR3 protein: CASSSRLATNTGELFF; CDR3 DNA: TGCGCCAGCAGCTCCAGACTAGCGACGAACACCGGGGAGCTGTTTTTT; D gene: TRBD2; clone size: NA; J gene: TRBJ2-2; CDR3 length: 16; V gene: TRBV5-1